This record concerns one T cell receptor beta chain sequence. Its antigen remains unidentified. The sample belongs to a study of OX40 agonist ivuxolimab in advanced cancers. Broader study findings: Mean expanded clone counts were higher in CD8+ than CD4+ T cells.

The data were produced by immunoSEQ multiplex PCR, yet TCRdb's version contains in-frame clones alone and is incomplete. The sample includes tens of thousands of clones, around nine tenths of them seen just once. Trimming left V 3 bases short and J 10 bases short, with 10 bases between. The CDR3 runs to 12 residues. Germline CDR1 SEHNR, CDR2 FQNEAQ (reference sequence). This specimen was CD4+ or CD8+ T cells sorted from blood, taken in a trial of the OX40 agonist ivuxolimab. This receptor was identified in an adult with an advanced solid tumor such as melanoma, head and neck, liver or kidney cancer. The chain links TRBV7-9 to TRBJ2-1; D uncertain. CDR3 DNA sequence: TGTGCCAGCAGCTTCGTCAAGGCAGAGCAGTTCTTC. It yields the protein CASSFVKAEQFF.